Reported below is one T cell receptor (beta chain). The antigen remains unidentified. The source of the sample is a study of T cell repertoires in cytomegalovirus infection. The study, taken as a whole, reports: The ex vivo response showed dominance by HLA-C-restricted CMV-specific TCR beta clonotypes. Identification of carriers of CMV plus the relevant HLA was performed using cumulative public TCR beta family frequency.

MiXCR, applied by TCRdb to the reads, yields one record per CDR3 protein. The repertoire holds 85,000 to 130,000 distinct CDR3 sequences, with 23% as singletons. The CDR3 totals 14 residues. V gave up 0 bases and J gave up 5 bases, with 10 bases separating them. The germline CDR1 and CDR2 sequences are PRHDT and FYEKMQ (reference sequence). The chain links TRBV13 to TRBJ1-1; D not certain. Sequenced sample: CD8+ T cells from PBMCs. The TCR originated in a human donor in good health (CMV status not recorded). Some clones in this sample may be carry-over from other donors' samples. The CDR3: CASSLGRGRTEAFF. CDR3 nucleotides: TGTGCCAGCAGCTTAGGCCGGGGAAGGACTGAAGCTTTCTTT.